This entry lists 7 T cell receptor beta chains sequenced from one sample in a study of cytomegalovirus exposure and HLA in healthy donors. PCR employed 60 Vbeta and 13 Jbeta primers. Data came from immunoSEQ multiplex PCR; TCRdb stores just in-frame clones and leaves some out. The sample records about 140,000 clones, around 73% being singletons. Sequencing was performed on PBMCs. The receptors were sampled from a woman aged 40 to 55 in good health and CMV-seronegative.

The J gene is TRBJ2-1, the V gene TRBV2; D unresolved. The CDR3 length is 15 residues. The germline gives CDR1 SNHLY, CDR2 FYNNEI. V was clipped by 1 base and J by 2 bases, with 9 bases between them. CDR3 protein: CASSEESEPYNEQFF. DNA of the CDR3: TGTGCCAGCAGTGAAGAGAGCGAACCCTACAATGAGCAGTTCTTC.

V and J are TRBV15 and TRBJ2-7; TRBD2 might be the D (5 bases). The V and J ends lost 1 base and 3 bases respectively, with 10 bases between them. CDR3 length: 14 residues. The germline CDR1 and CDR2 sequences are LNHNV and YYDKDF (reference sequence). Here the CDR3 DNA reads TGTGCCACCAGCAGAGGAGGGTCTAACTACGAGCAGTACTTC. Its protein is CATSRGGSNYEQYF.

The rearrangement links TRBV5-6 to TRBJ1-1; D is possibly TRBD1 (5 bases). CDR1 is SGHDT, CDR2 YYEEEE, per germline. The germline V and J ends were trimmed by 1 base and 0 bases, with 13 bases remaining between them. This CDR3 comprises 16 residues. The CDR3 loop reads CASSLRVIQVNTEAFF. CDR3 DNA: TGTGCCAGCAGCTTGCGTGTGATACAGGTGAACACTGAAGCTTTCTTT. Full variable domain (outside the CDR3, taken from reference TRBV5-6 and TRBJ1-1): DAGVTQSPTHLIKTRGQQVTLRCSPKSGHDTVSWYQQALGQGPQFIFQYYEEEERQRGNFPDRFSGHQFPNYSSELNVNALLLGDSALYLCASSLRVIQVNTEAFFGQGTRLTVV.

The gene calls are TRBV5-5 and TRBJ2-2, with D possibly TRBD2 on 7 matching bases. Trimming removed 3 bases at V and 4 bases at J, with 13 bases between. From germline, CDR1 is SGHKS and CDR2 YYEKEE (reference sequence). The CDR3 covers 15 residues. CDR3 amino acids: CASSWGGQLTGELFF. The DNA for the CDR3 is TGTGCCAGCAGCTGGGGGGGGCAACTCACCGGGGAGCTGTTTTTT.

The rearrangement uses TRBV7-9 and TRBJ2-1, with 11 positions matching TRBD2. The CDR3 extends over 15 amino acids. With V trimmed by 5 bases and J by 5 bases, 5 bases remained unmatched. In germline, CDR1 is SEHNR, CDR2 FQNEAQ (reference sequence). The CDR3 bases are TGTGCCAGCAGCACCTGGACTAGCGGGCACAATGAGCAGTTCTTC. The encoded protein is CASSTWTSGHNEQFF. Supplemented by reference TRBV7-9 and TRBJ2-1, the full variable domain reads DTGVSQNPRHKITKRGQNVTFRCDPISEHNRLYWYRQTLGQGPEFLTYFQNEAQLEKSRLLSDRFSAERPKGSFSTLEIQRTEQGDSAMYLCASSTWTSGHNEQFFGPGTRLTVL.

The chain joins TRBV10-3 to TRBJ1-5, with no clear D. The V and J ends lost 0 bases and 3 bases respectively, with 12 bases between them. The germline CDR1 and CDR2 sequences are ENHRY and SYGVKD. The CDR3 contains 16 residues. The CDR3, as DNA: TGTGCCATCAGTGAGTCAGGAGGGTTGAACAATCAGCCCCAGCATTTT. Protein: CAISESGGLNNQPQHF.

The chain employs TRBV7-6 and TRBJ1-3; no definite D call. This CDR3 is built from 14 residues. Germline lookup yields CDR1 SGHVS and CDR2 FNYEAQ. The V and J ends lost 4 bases and 3 bases respectively, with 10 bases between them. CDR3 coding DNA: TGTGCCAGCAGCTCCGGTTGGAGTGGAAACACCATATATTTT. Its protein product is CASSSGWSGNTIYF.